One sample yielded the 9 T cell receptor beta chains listed below, sequenced in a study of monozygotic twins with cystic fibrosis. Libraries were prepared by immunoSEQ multiplex PCR; TCRdb keeps only in-frame clonotypes and omits some of them. The table includes about 9,500 clones, 98% to 99% detected once. The sequenced material came from blood. The source of these receptors is a girl aged 2 to 10 with cystic fibrosis.

The chain links TRBV5-4 to TRBJ1-4; perhaps TRBD1 as D (6 bases). The CDR3 is 15 residues long. Trimming removed 1 base from V and 8 bases from J, with 15 bases in between. Germline CDR1 is SGHNT and CDR2 is YYREEE (reference sequence). CDR3 bases: TGTGCCAGCAGCTTGTTTTCAGGGGTGTCGGAAAAACTGTTTTTT. It encodes CASSLFSGVSEKLFF.

The chain employs TRBV9 and TRBJ2-7; D perhaps matches TRBD2 (7 bases). CDR1 and CDR2 (germline): SGDLS, YYNGEE. The germline V and J ends were trimmed by 4 bases and 3 bases, with 17 bases remaining between them. The CDR3 contains 15 residues. Written as DNA, the CDR3 is TGTGCCAGCAGCCCCAGTGGGGGGGGCCTCTACGAGCAGTACTTC. Translated, it gives CASSPSGGGLYEQYF. Full variable domain (outside the CDR3, taken from reference TRBV9 and TRBJ2-7): DSGVTQTPKHLITATGQRVTLRCSPRSGDLSVYWYQQSLDQGLQFLIQYYNGEERAKGNILERFSAQQFPDLHSELNLSSLELGDSALYFCASSPSGGGLYEQYFGPGTRLTVT.

This sequence joins TRBV6-5 and TRBJ2-1; a weak D match, TRBD1 (6 bases). The germline V gene encodes CDR1 MNHEY and CDR2 SVGAGI. V lost 6 bases and J 6 bases, leaving 12 bases between the germline ends. This CDR3 region has 13 residues. CDR3 DNA: TGTGCCAGCAGGGAACAGGGAAGCAATGAGCAGTTCTTC. This encodes CASREQGSNEQFF.

J is TRBJ2-7 and V is TRBV7-9, with TRBD1 as a possible D gene (5 bases). The V gene's germline CDR1 is SEHNR and CDR2 FQNEAQ (reference sequence). This CDR3 is 15 amino acids long. The V and J ends lost 1 base and 1 base respectively, with 11 bases between them. DNA for the CDR3: TGTGCCAGCAGCTTAGGAAGGGGCGGATCCTACGAGCAGTACTTC. Residues: CASSLGRGGSYEQYF.

J is TRBJ1-1 and V is TRBV19; D possibly corresponds to TRBD1 (6 bases). The CDR3 extends over 13 amino acids. Deletions cut 6 bases from V and 2 bases from J, with 10 bases between. Looked up from germline, CDR1 is LNHDA and CDR2 is SQIVND (reference sequence). The CDR3 DNA reads as TGTGCCAGTAGAATACAGGGAAACACTGAAGCTTTCTTT. Translation gives CASRIQGNTEAFF.

The chain has TRBV7-3 and TRBJ2-3, with D possibly being TRBD1 or TRBD2 (6 bases each). The germline V gene has CDR1 SGHTA and CDR2 FQGTGA. The CDR3 extends over 15 amino acids. V lost 1 base and J lost 4, with 12 bases in between. The CDR3 coding sequence is TGTGCCAGCAGCTTAATGGGGGGCGCCTCAGATACGCAGTATTTT. Translated: CASSLMGGASDTQYF.

The chain couples TRBV28 to TRBJ2-7, with no clear D. Germline-derived CDR1 and CDR2 are MDHEN and SYDVKM. Trimming took 6 bases from V and 2 from J, leaving 14 bases between them. The CDR3 extends over 14 amino acids. The CDR3 coding sequence is TGTGCCAGCAGCCCCCTCGGACGGACCTACGAGCAGTACTTC. This encodes CASSPLGRTYEQYF.

The CDR3 spells CASSYFSGQGANEQYF. CDR3 nucleotides: TGTGCCAGCAGTTACTTCTCGGGACAGGGGGCTAACGAGCAGTACTTC. This chain joins TRBV6-5 and TRBJ2-7; 12 bases fit TRBD1. Germline lookup yields CDR1 MNHEY and CDR2 SVGAGI. V was clipped by 1 base and J by 5 bases; unmatched bases: 6. The CDR3 runs 16 residues.

V gene TRBV6-1 combines with J gene TRBJ2-5; tentative D call: TRBD2 (5 bases). The V end lost 1 base, the J end lost 2 bases, and 20 bases lay between the germline ends. Germline-derived CDR1 and CDR2 are MNHNS and SASEGT. This CDR3 is 18 amino acids long. This CDR3 is CASSEESSGLRAQETQYF. In DNA, the CDR3 is TGTGCCAGCAGTGAAGAGTCTTCGGGATTGCGGGCGCAAGAGACCCAGTACTTC.